This T cell receptor beta chain was recorded in a study of blood T cell repertoires in COVID-19. Study processing details: Amplifying reference gene primers gave estimates of nucleated cell counts. TCRdb keeps only in-frame clones here, not all; method: immunoSEQ multiplex PCR. V, J and clone size were drawn from that table, and D and trimming were deduced from the DNA. The repertoire consists of about 270,000 clones, with 88% occurring once and the leading ten covering around 2%. Between the trimmed V and J ends, which lost 7 bases and 5 bases, there was a span of 18 bases. The CDR3 length is 15 residues. The germline CDR1 and CDR2 sequences are SNHLY and FYNNEI. This clone was seen just once.

The chain combines TRBV2 with TRBJ1-5; D unclear. Specimen: PBMCs or T cells enriched from blood (not recorded which). The clonotype comes from a woman between 55 and 75 years old in a cohort exposed to, infected with or recovered from COVID-19 (not recorded which). DNA for the CDR3: TGTGCCAGCAAATCGAGAGGGAATTGGGATCAGCCCCAGCATTTT. Amino acids: CASKSRGNWDQPQHF.